This TCR beta chain appears in the sequencing data of a study of blood T cell repertoires in COVID-19. Study-level information: Samples of COVID-19 (acute and convalescent) were obtained from the United States, Italy and Spain. T cells, B-cell-depleted T cells, or PBMCs provided the cDNA or gDNA that served as material.

A single count supports this clone. TCRdb keeps only in-frame clones here, not all; method: immunoSEQ multiplex PCR. Of a few hundred thousand clones in the sample, roughly nine tenths were seen once. Participants' reported clinical history set cohort assignment. The CDR3 is 13 amino acids. CDR1 and CDR2 from the germline V gene are MNHEY and SVGAGI. Trimming shortened V by 7 bases and J by 0 bases, and 10 bases separated the two germline ends. The rearrangement joins TRBV6-5 to TRBJ2-7; possible D gene TRBD2, 6 bases. Sequenced input: PBMCs or T cells enriched from blood (not recorded which). The clonotype comes from a woman in her forties or fifties who had been exposed to COVID-19. Written as DNA, the CDR3 is TGTGCCAGCACACAGGACTACTCCTACGAGCAGTACTTC. The encoded protein is CASTQDYSYEQYF.